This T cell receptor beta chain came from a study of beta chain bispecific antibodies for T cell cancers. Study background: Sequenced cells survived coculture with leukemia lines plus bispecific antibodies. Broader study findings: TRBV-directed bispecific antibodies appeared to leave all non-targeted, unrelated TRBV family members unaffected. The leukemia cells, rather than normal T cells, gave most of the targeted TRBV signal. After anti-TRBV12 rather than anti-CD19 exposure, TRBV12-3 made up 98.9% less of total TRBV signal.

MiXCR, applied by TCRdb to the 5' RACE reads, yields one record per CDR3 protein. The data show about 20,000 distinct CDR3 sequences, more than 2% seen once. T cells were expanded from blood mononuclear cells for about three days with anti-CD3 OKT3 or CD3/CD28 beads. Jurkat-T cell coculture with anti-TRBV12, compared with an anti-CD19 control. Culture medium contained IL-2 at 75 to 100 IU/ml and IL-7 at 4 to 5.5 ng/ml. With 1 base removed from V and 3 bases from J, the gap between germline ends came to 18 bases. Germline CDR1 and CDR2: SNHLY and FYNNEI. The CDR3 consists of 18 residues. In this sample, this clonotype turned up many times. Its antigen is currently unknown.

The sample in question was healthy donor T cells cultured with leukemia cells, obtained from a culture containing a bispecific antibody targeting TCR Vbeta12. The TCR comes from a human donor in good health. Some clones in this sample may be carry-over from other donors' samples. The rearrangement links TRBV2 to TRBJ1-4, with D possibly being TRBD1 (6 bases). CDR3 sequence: CASSEEGVSLGANEKLFF. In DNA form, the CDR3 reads TGTGCCAGCAGTGAAGAGGGGGTCAGCTTGGGGGCTAATGAAAAACTGTTTTTT.